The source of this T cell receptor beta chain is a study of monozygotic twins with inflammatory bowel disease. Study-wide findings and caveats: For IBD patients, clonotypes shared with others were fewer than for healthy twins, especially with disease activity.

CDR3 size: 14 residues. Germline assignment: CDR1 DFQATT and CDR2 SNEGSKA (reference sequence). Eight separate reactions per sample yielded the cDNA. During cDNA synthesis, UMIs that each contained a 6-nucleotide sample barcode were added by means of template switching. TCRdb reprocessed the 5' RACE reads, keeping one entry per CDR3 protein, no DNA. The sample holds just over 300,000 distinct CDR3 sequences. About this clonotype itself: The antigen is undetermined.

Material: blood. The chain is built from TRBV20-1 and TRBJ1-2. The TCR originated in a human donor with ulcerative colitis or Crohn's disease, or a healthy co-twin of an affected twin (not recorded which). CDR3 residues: CSARDWGGNYGYTF.